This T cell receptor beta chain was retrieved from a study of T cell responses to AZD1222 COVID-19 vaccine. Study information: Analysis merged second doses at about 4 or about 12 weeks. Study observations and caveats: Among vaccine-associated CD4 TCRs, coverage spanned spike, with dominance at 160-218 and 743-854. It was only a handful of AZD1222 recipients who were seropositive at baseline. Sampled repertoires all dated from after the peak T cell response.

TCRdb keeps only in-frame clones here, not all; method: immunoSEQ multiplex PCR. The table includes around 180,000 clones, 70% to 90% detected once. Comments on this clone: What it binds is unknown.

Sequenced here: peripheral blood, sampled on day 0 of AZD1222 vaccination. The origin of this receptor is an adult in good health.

This chain's CDR3 is CASNPNYGYTF. Written as DNA, the CDR3 is TGTGCCAGCAACCCTAACTATGGCTACACCTTC. V is TRBV2 and J is TRBJ1-2; D ambiguous. Trimming stripped 7 bases from V and 0 bases from J, with 3 bases between. This CDR3 is 11 amino acids long. CDR1 is SNHLY, CDR2 FYNNEI, per germline.